A single sample gave rise to the 2 T cell receptor beta chains below, sequenced in a study of cytomegalovirus exposure and HLA in healthy donors. Only in-frame clones appear in the TCRdb table, and some are missing; sequencing was by immunoSEQ multiplex PCR. Found here are 200,000 to 250,000 clones, around 80% of them singletons; the top ten hold around 15%. Sequencing was performed on PBMCs. The receptors shown here come from a woman aged 25 to 45 in good health and CMV-seropositive.

V and J are TRBV5-3 and TRBJ1-5; tentatively, D is TRBD1 (6 bases). TRBV5-3 is filed as an ORF, its function uncertain. CDR3 size: 16 residues. Trimming pared 4 bases from V and 2 bases from J, leaving 16 bases between. CDR3: CARSPRGVNCNQPQHF. DNA of the CDR3: TGTGCCAGAAGCCCCAGGGGCGTTAATTGCAATCAGCCCCAGCATTTT.

This chain connects TRBV30 to TRBJ2-7; 11 nucleotides match TRBD2. Germline V gene sequence: CDR1 GTSNPN, CDR2 SVGIG (reference sequence). CDR3 length: 13 amino acids. The CDR3 nucleotides read TGTGCTCATGCCGGGACTAGCGGATACGAGCAGTACTTC. This codes for CAHAGTSGYEQYF.